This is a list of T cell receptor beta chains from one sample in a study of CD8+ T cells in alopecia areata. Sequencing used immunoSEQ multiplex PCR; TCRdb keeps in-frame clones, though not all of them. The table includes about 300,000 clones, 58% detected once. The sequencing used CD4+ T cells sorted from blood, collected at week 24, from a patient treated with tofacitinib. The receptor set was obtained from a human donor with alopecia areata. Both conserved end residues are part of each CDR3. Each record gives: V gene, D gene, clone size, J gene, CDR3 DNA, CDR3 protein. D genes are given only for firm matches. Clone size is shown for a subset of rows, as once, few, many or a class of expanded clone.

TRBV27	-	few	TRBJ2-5	TGTGCCAGCAGTTTACTAGGATTGCGGGAGACCCAGTACTTC	CASSLLGLRETQYF
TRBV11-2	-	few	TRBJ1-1	TGTGCCAGCAGCTTGGGGGAAGGCACTGAAGCTTTCTTT	CASSLGEGTEAFF
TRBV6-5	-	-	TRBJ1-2	TGTGCCAGCAGTTACTCCCCCCGGACAGCCGGCTACACCTTC	CASSYSPRTAGYTF
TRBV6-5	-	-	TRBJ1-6	TGTGCCAGCAGTTATTCGCGGGATAATTCACCCCTCCACTTT	CASSYSRDNSPLHF
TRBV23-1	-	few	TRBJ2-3	TGCGCCAGCAGTCATTCACGGGGCACAGATACGCAGTATTTT	CASSHSRGTDTQYF
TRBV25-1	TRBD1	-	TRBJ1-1	TGTGCCAGCAGTGTGGGGACAGGTGCTTTCTTT	CASSVGTGAFF
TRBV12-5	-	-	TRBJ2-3	TGTGCTAGTGGTTCCCCCCTCACAGATACGCAGTATTTT	CASGSPLTDTQYF
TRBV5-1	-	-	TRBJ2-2	TGCGCCAGCAGCTTGGGCAGGAGCAACACCGGGGAGCTGTTTTTT	CASSLGRSNTGELFF
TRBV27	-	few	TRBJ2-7	TGTGCCAGCAGATCCCCCGGAGCTCCTGTAACAGGGCAGTACTTC	CASRSPGAPVTGQYF
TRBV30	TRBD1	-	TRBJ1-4	TGTGCCTGGAGGGACAGGGGGCGGGAAAAACTGTTTTTT	CAWRDRGREKLFF
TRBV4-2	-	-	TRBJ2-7	TGTGCCAGCAGCCAAGTAGGAGGGGGACAGATCTACGAGCAGTACTTC	CASSQVGGGQIYEQYF
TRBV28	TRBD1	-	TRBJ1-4	TGTGCCAGCAGTCCCCGGACAGGAGATAATGAAAAACTGTTTTTT	CASSPRTGDNEKLFF
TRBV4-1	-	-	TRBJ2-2	TGCGCCAGCAAGAGGGGACAACGGAACACCGGGGAGCTGTTTTTT	CASKRGQRNTGELFF
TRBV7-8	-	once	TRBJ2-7	TGTGCCAGCAGCCCCAGGGGTGGACAGATCTCCTACGAGCAGTACTTC	CASSPRGGQISYEQYF
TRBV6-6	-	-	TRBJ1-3	TGTGCCAGCAGCCGAAACACCATATATTTT	CASSRNTIYF
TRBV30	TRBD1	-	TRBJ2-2	TGTGCCACGGGACAGGGGGCGCGCACCGGGGAGCTGTTTTTT	CATGQGARTGELFF